This TCR beta chain was obtained from a study of cytomegalovirus exposure and HLA in healthy donors. Study-wide results and limits: For TCR beta chains, V- and J-gene trimming was later linked to a missense DCLRE1C variant.

This clone counts as medium-sized. Its antigen is still unknown. The germline gene is not matched at one end of the junction; a read error may be the cause. CDR1 and CDR2 from the germline V gene are MNHEY and SMNVEV (reference sequence). There are 14 residues in the CDR3. In the PCR, 60 Vbeta and 13 Jbeta primers were used. Only in-frame clones appear in the TCRdb table, and some are missing; sequencing was by immunoSEQ multiplex PCR. The sample holds tens of thousands of clones; roughly 70% are singletons and the top ten take 9% to 14%. The TCR was taken from a woman in her 40s in good health and CMV-seropositive. The rearrangement joins TRBV27 to TRBJ1-1; 9 nucleotides align to TRBD1. The specimen was PBMCs. The CDR3 nucleotides are TGTGCCAGCAGTCCATCTTCACAGGGGGCGGGTCAAGCCTTT. It specifies CASSPSSQGAGQAF.